Each of the 8 T cell receptor beta chains below was sequenced from the same sample in a study of cytotoxic CD8 clonotypes in ibrutinib-treated CLL. Assay: immunoSEQ multiplex PCR; the TCRdb copy retains only in-frame clones and omits some. The table lists approximately 190,000 clones, approximately 70% of them singletons. The source material was PBMCs, sampled after 12 months of ibrutinib treatment. These receptors were collected from a human donor with chronic lymphocytic leukemia.

CDR3 protein: CASSPGTGRSNQPQHF. CDR3 coding DNA: TGTGCCAGCAGCCCCGGGACAGGGAGGAGCAATCAGCCCCAGCATTTT. The chain carries TRBV7-2 and TRBJ1-5, with TRBD1 matching 9 bases. This CDR3 is built from 16 residues. Trimming took 5 bases from V and 1 from J; bases not matched to a gene: 6. Germline V lookup: CDR1 SGHTA, CDR2 FQGNSA.

V is TRBV4-1 and J is TRBJ2-3; 7 bases are a match to TRBD2. The CDR3 sequence is 13 residues long. J was trimmed by 3 bases and V by 7 bases; bases with no gene match: 4. Germline lookup yields CDR1 MGHRA and CDR2 YSYEKL. CDR3 sequence (DNA): TGCGCCAGCACCTCCGGGGGGACAGATACGCAGTATTTT. Its protein product is CASTSGGTDTQYF.

J is TRBJ1-2 and V is TRBV25-1, with a tentative D call TRBD1 (6 bases). The CDR3 length is 15 residues. The germline CDR1 and CDR2 sequences are MGHDK and SYGVNS. V lost 3 bases, J lost 4 bases, and 15 bases lay in between. The chain's CDR3 is CASSDEQGTAYGYTF. CDR3 DNA: TGTGCCAGCAGTGACGAACAGGGAACGGCCTATGGCTACACCTTC.

This chain uses TRBV19 with TRBJ1-1; D not resolved. Germline values: CDR1 LNHDA, CDR2 SQIVND (reference sequence). The CDR3 loop spans 14 amino acids. Deletions cut 9 bases from V and 3 bases from J, with 17 bases between. The CDR3 loop reads CASLAPRTDTEAFF. CDR3 nucleotides: TGTGCCAGCCTAGCCCCCCGGACCGACACTGAAGCTTTCTTT.

The V gene is TRBV5-1, the J gene TRBJ1-3; D remains unclear. Germline V gives CDR1 SGHRS, CDR2 YFSETQ. V was trimmed by 2 bases and J by 0 bases, leaving 15 bases between them. CDR3 length: 17 residues. The CDR3 coding sequence is TGCGCCAGCAGCTTAACGACGGTGGAGCTCTCTGGAAACACCATATATTTT. Protein product: CASSLTTVELSGNTIYF.

The V and J genes are TRBV10-1 and TRBJ2-7; no clear D gene. This CDR3 comprises 10 residues. The germline V gene encodes CDR1 WNHNN and CDR2 SYGVQD (reference sequence). V was cut by 5 bases and J by 7 bases, with 6 bases left in between. In DNA, the CDR3 is TGCGCCAGCAGTACCGGGGAGCAGTACTTC. As protein: CASSTGEQYF.

This chain joins TRBV28 and TRBJ1-1; 9 positions agree with TRBD1. Germline V lookup: CDR1 MDHEN, CDR2 SYDVKM. CDR3 length: 14 residues. V gave up 5 bases and J gave up 4 bases; unmatched junction bases: 5. The CDR3 nucleotides are TGTGCCAGCAGTCTGGGACAGGGAGGCACTGAAGCTTTCTTT. Translated: CASSLGQGGTEAFF.

The chain joins TRBV7-9 to TRBJ2-7; D not certain. Trimming took off 5 bases at V and 3 bases at J, with 17 bases between the two ends. CDR1 and CDR2 from the germline V gene are SEHNR and FQNEAQ (reference sequence). The CDR3 has 15 amino acids. CDR3 sequence (DNA): TGTGCCAGCAGCCAATTCCGGACGGGTGTCTACGAGCAGTACTTC. Protein product: CASSQFRTGVYEQYF.